Listed here are 23 T cell receptor beta chains from one sample, sequenced in a study of T cell responses to AZD1222 COVID-19 vaccine. The data were produced by immunoSEQ multiplex PCR, yet TCRdb's version contains in-frame clones alone and is incomplete. The table records 90,000 or so clones, about 86% of them present only once. The source was peripheral blood, collected on day 0 of AZD1222 vaccination. The receptors were sampled from an adult in good health.

The chain is built from TRBV6-5 and TRBJ2-5; 8 bases are shared with TRBD1. V trimming: 5 bases; J trimming: 2 bases; junction bases outside the gene matches: 7. From germline, CDR1 is MNHEY and CDR2 SVGAGI. CDR3 length: 15 residues. The CDR3, as DNA: TGTGCCAGCAGTCTACAGGGGGTTGGTCAAGAGACCCAGTACTTC. Translated, it gives CASSLQGVGQETQYF.

This clone appeared once. This rearrangement joins TRBV24-1 to TRBJ1-1; tentative D call: TRBD1 (5 bases). Deletions cut 4 bases from V and 3 bases from J, with 17 bases between. The germline V gene has CDR1 KGHDR and CDR2 SFDVKD. The CDR3 totals 16 residues. DNA of the CDR3: TGTGCCACCAGTGACCCTCCTGGACACATAGACACTGAAGCTTTCTTT. Translation: CATSDPPGHIDTEAFF.

The rearrangement joins TRBV27 to TRBJ1-2, with D tentatively TRBD1 (6 bases). Trimming removed 0 bases at V and 8 bases at J, with 22 bases between. There are 17 residues in the CDR3. Germline CDR1 and CDR2: MNHEY and SMNVEV (reference sequence). CDR3 DNA sequence: TGTGCCAGCAGTTTATCATCGGGGGGACATATGGCTCTGGGCTACACCTTC. Amino acid sequence: CASSLSSGGHMALGYTF.

The CDR3 sequence is CASSLVASGRVEQYF. CDR3 nucleotides: TGTGCCAGCAGCTTGGTTGCTAGCGGGAGGGTCGAGCAGTACTTC. The V and J genes are TRBV5-5 and TRBJ2-7; 12 nucleotides agree with TRBD2. The CDR3 contains 15 residues. Germline V gene data show CDR1 as SGHKS and CDR2 as YYEKEE (reference sequence). J was trimmed by 6 bases and V by 0 bases; bases with no gene match: 4.

This chain uses TRBV5-1 with TRBJ1-5, with TRBD1 as a possible D gene (6 bases). Trimming stripped 0 bases from V and 9 bases from J, with 10 bases between. The CDR3 runs to 13 residues. Germline V gene data show CDR1 as SGHRS and CDR2 as YFSETQ. In DNA form, the CDR3 reads TGCGCCAGCAGCTTGGGGCCAGGGGTGCCCCAGCATTTT. Protein: CASSLGPGVPQHF.

In this sample, this clone turned up once. At the DNA level, this CDR3 is encoded by other sequences in the same sample as well. The V and J genes are TRBV7-9 and TRBJ2-1; tentative D call: TRBD1 (6 bases). V dropped 5 bases and J dropped 4 bases, with 9 bases sitting between them. The CDR3 contains 13 residues. The germline V gene encodes CDR1 SEHNR and CDR2 FQNEAQ (reference sequence). The CDR3: CASSPGTYNEQFF. CDR3 bases: TGTGCCAGCAGCCCGGGGACATACAATGAGCAGTTCTTC.

V and J are TRBV27 and TRBJ2-7; D possibly uses TRBD1 or TRBD2 (5 bases each). Trimming took 4 bases from V and 3 from J, leaving 10 bases between them. CDR1 is MNHEY and CDR2 is SMNVEV in the germline V gene (reference sequence). This CDR3 contains 13 residues. The CDR3 DNA sequence: TGTGCCAGCAGTTGGGACGGCTACTACGAGCAGTACTTC. This encodes CASSWDGYYEQYF.

The gene calls are TRBV6-6 and TRBJ2-5; TRBD2 matches at 7 bases. The CDR3 is 15 amino acids. Per germline, CDR1 MNHNY and CDR2 SVGAGI (reference sequence). V was pared by 2 bases and J by 1 base, with 4 bases of the junction left unmatched. CDR3 in DNA: TGTGCCAGCAGTTACAGCGCTAGCGGCCAAGAGACCCAGTACTTC. It yields the protein CASSYSASGQETQYF.

In nucleotides, the CDR3 is TGTGCTAGTGGTTCCTACGAGCAGTACTTC. It specifies CASGSYEQYF. The chain recombines TRBV12-5 with TRBJ2-7; D call uncertain. The CDR3 consists of 10 residues. Germline CDR1 reads LGHNT; CDR2 reads FRNRAP. Trimming stripped 4 bases from V and 2 bases from J, with 0 bases between.

The chain recombines TRBV19 with TRBJ1-5; maybe TRBD1 (5 bases). The germline V gene encodes CDR1 LNHDA and CDR2 SQIVND (reference sequence). V dropped 1 base and J dropped 3 bases, with 10 bases sitting between them. This CDR3 spans 15 amino acids. DNA of the CDR3: TGTGCCAGTAGTATAGCGACCGGGACCAATCAGCCCCAGCATTTT. Its protein product is CASSIATGTNQPQHF. The whole variable domain, remainder taken from reference TRBV19 and TRBJ1-5, is DGGITQSPKYLFRKEGQNVTLSCEQNLNHDAMYWYRQDPGQGLRLIYYSQIVNDFQKGDIAEGYSVSREKKESFPLTVTSAQKNPTAFYLCASSIATGTNQPQHFGDGTRLSIL.

This rearrangement joins TRBV7-3 to TRBJ2-2; 11 bases agree with TRBD2. The CDR3 spans 15 residues. From germline, CDR1 is SGHTA and CDR2 FQGTGA. V lost 5 bases to trimming and J lost 4 bases; unmatched junction nucleotides: 3. The chain's CDR3 is CASSISGRGTGELFF. The CDR3 DNA sequence: TGTGCCAGCAGCATTAGCGGGAGGGGCACCGGGGAGCTGTTTTTT. Drawing the rest from reference TRBV7-3 and TRBJ2-2, the complete variable domain is GAGVSQTPSNKVTEKGKYVELRCDPISGHTALYWYRQSLGQGPEFLIYFQGTGAADDSGLPNDRFFAVRPEGSVSTLKIQRTERGDSAVYLCASSISGRGTGELFFGEGSRLTVL.

The chain combines TRBV5-1 with TRBJ2-2; 7 bases match TRBD1. Trimming took 2 bases from V and 4 from J; bases not matched to a gene: 5. The germline gives CDR1 SGHRS, CDR2 YFSETQ. The CDR3 runs to 15 residues. As DNA, the CDR3 is TGCGCCAGCAGCTTATCACAGGGGAGCACCGGGGAGCTGTTTTTT. Encoded protein: CASSLSQGSTGELFF.

V is TRBV19 and J is TRBJ1-6; D call uncertain. Germline CDR1 is LNHDA and CDR2 is SQIVND (reference sequence). V lost 3 bases and J 10 bases, leaving 13 bases between the germline ends. This CDR3 region has 14 residues. In DNA form, the CDR3 reads TGTGCCAGTAGTATTGGAGAAAGCATATCACCCCTCCACTTT. Encoded protein: CASSIGESISPLHF.

CDR3: CASSRTSGMTDTQYF. CDR3 in DNA: TGTGCCAGCAGCCGTACTAGCGGGATGACAGATACGCAGTATTTT. V and J are TRBV7-2 and TRBJ2-3, with 10 bases that match TRBD2. J gave up 3 bases and V 5 bases, and 5 bases lay outside the gene matches. The CDR3 is made up of 15 amino acids. Germline V gene lookup returns CDR1 SGHTA and CDR2 FQGNSA.

This chain joins TRBV6-5 and TRBJ2-4; D possibly corresponds to TRBD1 (6 bases). With 6 bases removed from V and 6 bases from J, the gap between germline ends came to 18 bases. This CDR3 contains 15 residues. Germline lookup yields CDR1 MNHEY and CDR2 SVGAGI. CDR3: CASSQVGDTGNIQYF. The DNA of the CDR3 is TGTGCCAGCAGCCAGGTTGGGGACACCGGAAACATTCAGTACTTC.

This clone has a handful of counts. The V and J genes are TRBV6-4 and TRBJ2-3; 8 nucleotides match TRBD2. The ends lost 3 bases at V and 1 base at J; junction bases unmatched: 6. This CDR3 comprises 16 residues. CDR1 and CDR2 (germline): MRHNA, SNTAGT. For the CDR3, the DNA is TGTGCCAGCAGTGAGTTGAGCGGGAGCGGCACAGATACGCAGTATTTT. This gives the protein CASSELSGSGTDTQYF.

V is TRBV29-1 and J is TRBJ2-4; 9 bases are a match to TRBD1. Unmatched junction bases numbered 11, after V lost 7 bases and J lost 10 bases. The CDR3 sequence is 13 residues long. The germline gives CDR1 SQVTM, CDR2 ANQGSEA. CDR3 coding DNA: TGCAGCGCTGAGGGACAGGGAGGAAAAATTCAGTACTTC. Protein product: CSAEGQGGKIQYF.

This chain uses TRBV7-8 with TRBJ1-1; D possibly corresponds to TRBD1 (6 bases). Germline CDR1 and CDR2: SGHVS and FQNEAQ. Trimming removed 7 bases at V and 8 bases at J, with 23 bases between. This CDR3 has 15 residues. The CDR3 loop reads CASNPTGADLLEAFF. The CDR3 DNA is TGTGCCAGCAACCCGACGGGGGCAGACCTTTTAGAAGCTTTCTTT.

This clone has only one observation. CDR3 amino acids: CASSYRLDYEQYF. DNA of the CDR3: TGTGCCAGCAGTTATCGACTAGACTACGAGCAGTACTTC. This chain joins TRBV12-3 or TRBV12-4 and TRBJ2-7, with D perhaps matching TRBD2 (6 bases). The ends were cut back, 4 bases at V and 3 bases at J, with 10 bases in the middle. The CDR3 spans 13 residues.

This clone has a handful of counts. The chain is built from TRBV7-9 and TRBJ1-1; unclear D gene. The CDR3 consists of 12 residues. Deletions cut 1 base from V and 1 base from J, with 1 base between. Per the germline V gene, CDR1 is SEHNR and CDR2 is FQNEAQ (reference sequence). The CDR3 sequence is CASSLENTEAFF. CDR3 in DNA: TGTGCCAGCAGCTTAGAGAACACTGAAGCTTTCTTT.

Only a few counts were recorded for this clone. This sequence joins TRBV7-8 and TRBJ2-1; possible D gene TRBD1, 5 bases. CDR1 is SGHVS, CDR2 FQNEAQ, per germline. The V end lost 7 bases, the J end lost 2 bases, and 9 bases lay between the germline ends. This CDR3 is built from 13 residues. The CDR3 sequence is CASTSDTYNEQFF. The CDR3 DNA is TGTGCCAGCACCTCGGACACCTACAATGAGCAGTTCTTC.

The V gene is TRBV6-5, the J gene TRBJ2-7, with 8 bases identical to TRBD1. The CDR3 extends over 15 amino acids. Germline CDR1 and CDR2: MNHEY and SVGAGI. V lost 2 bases and J lost 2; bases outside the gene matches: 5. The CDR3 DNA is TGTGCCAGCAGTTACGTCGGACAGGGCCCCTACGAGCAGTACTTC. Its translation: CASSYVGQGPYEQYF.

This chain connects TRBV10-2 to TRBJ1-6; no clear D. This CDR3 is built from 14 residues. With 7 bases removed from V and 7 bases from J, the gap between germline ends came to 14 bases. Germline V gene sequence: CDR1 WSHSY, CDR2 SAAADI. The CDR3 DNA sequence: TGCGCCAGCAATCACGGGGAGGGAAATTCACCCCTCCACTTT. Translated: CASNHGEGNSPLHF.